Presented here are 24 T cell receptor beta chains from one specimen sequenced in a study of tumor and adjacent non-tumor tissue in lung cancer. TCRbeta libraries were built with three rounds of nested PCR, modified from ARM-PCR. One entry per CDR3 protein, called by TCRdb with MiXCR from the multiplex PCR reads. The sample includes roughly 43,000 distinct CDR3 sequences, about three fifths of them seen just once. No cell sorting was done before RNA was extracted from the tissue. More than 3 cm separated this lung sample from the edge of the tumor. Material for sequencing was distant non-tumor lung tissue. The receptors come from a man aged 45-65 years with non-small cell lung cancer.

A few counts support this clonotype. At one of its ends the junction is not consistent with the germline gene, which may arise from a read error. The chain uses TRBV11-2 and TRBJ2-3; 7 nucleotides agree with TRBD1. CDR3 size: 14 residues. Per the germline V gene, CDR1 is SGHAT and CDR2 is FQNNGV. CDR3 sequence: CVSSRDRVSDTQYF. In nucleotides, the CDR3 is TGTGTCAGCAGCCGAGACAGGGTGTCAGATACGCAGTATTTT. The whole variable domain, remainder taken from reference TRBV11-2 and TRBJ2-3, is EAGVAQSPRYKIIEKRQSVAFWCNPISGHATLYWYQQILGQGPKLLIQFQNNGVVDDSQLPKDRFSAERLKGVDSTLKIQPAKLEDSAVYLCVSSRDRVSDTQYFGPGTRLTVL.

On this clonotype itself: At one boundary the junction diverges from the germline segment, which might be a read error. This chain connects TRBV6-6 to TRBJ1-1; 9 nucleotides agree with TRBD1. The CDR3 is 15 residues long. Germline values: CDR1 MNHNY, CDR2 SVGAGI (reference sequence). The chain's CDR3 is CTSSYGQGMSTEAFF. The CDR3 DNA follows: TGTACCAGCAGTTACGGACAGGGGATGAGCACTGAAGCCTTCTTT.

The chain links TRBV5-1 to TRBJ2-2; 13 bases align to TRBD2. This CDR3 comprises 17 residues. Per the germline V gene, CDR1 is SGHRS and CDR2 is YFSETQ. After removal of 3 bases from V and 4 bases from J, the junction contained 6 bases not matched to a gene. The CDR3 is CASSWTSGSPGTGELFF. CDR3 nucleotide sequence: TGCGCCAGCAGCTGGACTAGCGGGAGCCCAGGCACCGGGGAGCTGTTTTTT. Filled out from reference TRBV5-1 and TRBJ2-2, the complete variable domain reads KAGVTQTPRYLIKTRGQQVTLSCSPISGHRSVSWYQQTPGQGLQFLFEYFSETQRNKGNFPGRFSGRQFSNSRSEMNVSTLELGDSALYLCASSWTSGSPGTGELFFGEGSRLTVL.

Note on this clonotype: The junction departs from germline at one end; a sequencing error may be responsible. The chain carries TRBV6-5 and TRBJ2-7; D perhaps matches TRBD1 (5 bases). Germline CDR1 reads MNHEY; CDR2 reads SVGAGI. The CDR3 extends over 16 amino acids. The CDR3 bases are TGTGCCAGGAGTTACTCAGGGTTGAGACTTCCCTACGAGCAGTGCTTC. It codes for CARSYSGLRLPYEQCF.

Points on this clonotype: An end of the junction differs from the germline gene, which may be a read error. The CDR3 DNA reads TGTGCCAGCAGCCAAGATCGACAGGGTAGGGAGACCCATTACTTC. It translates to CASSQDRQGRETHYF. This chain links TRBV14 with TRBJ2-5; 7 bases line up with TRBD1. The CDR3 consists of 15 residues. Germline-derived CDR1 and CDR2 are SGHDN and FVKESK.

Comments on this clonotype: A clone one base away is much larger, so this may be a read error. The chain uses TRBV12-3 or TRBV12-4 and TRBJ1-2; possibly TRBD1 for D (5 bases). This CDR3 spans 13 amino acids. The V and J ends lost 3 bases and 2 bases respectively, with 7 bases between them. For the CDR3, the DNA is TGTGCCAGCAGTTTCAAGGGGAACTATGGCTACACCTTC. This gives the protein CASSFKGNYGYTF.

Points on this clonotype: As the CDR3 is not closed by the conserved phenylalanine or tryptophan, this likely results from a read error. This rearrangement joins TRBV29-1 to TRBJ2-7; D may be TRBD1 (5 bases). CDR1 and CDR2 from the germline V gene are SQVTM and ANQGSEA. This CDR3 spans 13 amino acids. The CDR3 is CSVADSPPYEQYL. In DNA, the CDR3 is TGCAGCGTTGCCGACAGTCCCCCCTATGAGCAGTACTTA.

The chain carries TRBV7-9 and TRBJ2-3; TRBD2 matches at 10 bases. The length of the CDR3 is 17 residues. The germline V gene encodes CDR1 SEHNR and CDR2 FQNEAQ (reference sequence). The ends lost 1 base at V and 2 bases at J; junction bases unmatched: 6. The CDR3 is CASSLGLAGKLTDTQYF. CDR3 DNA sequence: TGTGCCAGCAGCTTAGGACTAGCGGGCAAGCTCACAGATACGCAGTATTTT.

This clonotype has just one count. CDR3 sequence: CASGGQAGYGYTF. In nucleotides, the CDR3 is TGTGCCAGCGGTGGACAGGCGGGCTATGGCTACACCTTC. The chain uses TRBV2 and TRBJ1-2; 7 bases are shared with TRBD1. Looked up from germline, CDR1 is SNHLY and CDR2 is FYNNEI. The CDR3 sequence is 13 residues long. The trim removed 8 bases at V and 4 bases at J, leaving 7 bases unmatched. Looking up the rest from reference TRBV2 and TRBJ1-2 gives the full variable domain: EPEVTQTPSHQVTQMGQEVILRCVPISNHLYFYWYRQILGQKVEFLVSFYNNEISEKSEIFDDQFSVERPDGSNFTLKIRSTKLEDSAMYFCASGGQAGYGYTFGSGTRLTVV.

As regards this clonotype: One junction end does not reproduce the germline sequence, and a read error may be involved. The gene calls are TRBV7-9 and TRBJ2-5; 7 nucleotides agree with TRBD2. There are 14 residues in the CDR3. The germline V gene has CDR1 SEHNR and CDR2 FQNEAQ (reference sequence). CDR3 bases: TGTGTCAGCGGGACGGGGGGAGGCCAAGAGACCCAGTACTTC. It codes for CVSGTGGGQETQYF.

Turning to this clonotype: The junction and the germline gene differ at one end; a read error may be behind it. The chain is built from TRBV7-8 and TRBJ1-2; no definite D call. The CDR3 covers 13 residues. The germline V gene has CDR1 SGHVS and CDR2 FQNEAQ. As DNA, the CDR3 is TGTGCCAGCAGCCCCGAGGCAGTCGGCGGCTACAACTTC. This translates into CASSPEAVGGYNF.

Many counts were recorded for this clonotype. V is TRBV29-1 and J is TRBJ2-5; tentatively, D is TRBD2 (6 bases). The CDR3 extends over 14 amino acids. Deletions cut 4 bases from V and 4 bases from J, with 16 bases between. Germline CDR1 reads SQVTM; CDR2 reads ANQGSEA. The CDR3 sequence: CSVGESGSGETQYF. The CDR3 coding sequence is TGCAGCGTTGGAGAAAGCGGGTCCGGAGAGACCCAGTACTTC.

Concerning this clonotype: The final CDR3 position lacks the conserved phenylalanine or tryptophan, pointing to a likely read error. The DNA is omitted, as the CDR3 cannot be located on it reliably, and the CDR3 follows TCRdb's listing. This chain links TRBV6-5 with TRBJ2-5; TRBD2 was called by the table and not checked on the DNA. Germline V lookup: CDR1 MNHEY, CDR2 SVGAGI. The CDR3 is 14 residues long, ends included. CDR3 protein: CASTLLEGGENQYI.

A remark on this clonotype: Sequence at one end of the junction differs from germline and may be a read error. The rearrangement links TRBV7-9 to TRBJ2-5; D remains ambiguous. Germline-derived CDR1 and CDR2 are SEHNR and FQNEAQ (reference sequence). The CDR3 contains 11 residues. The CDR3 here is CASSSQEAQYF. CDR3 bases: TGTGCTAGCAGCTCCCAAGAGGCCCAGTACTTC. The whole variable domain, filled in from reference TRBV7-9 and TRBJ2-5, reads DTGVSQNPRHKITKRGQNVTFRCDPISEHNRLYWYRQTLGQGPEFLTYFQNEAQLEKSRLLSDRFSAERPKGSFSTLEIQRTEQGDSAMYLCASSSQEAQYFGPGTRLLVL.

This clonotype turned up a few times. The V call is TRBV6-6, the J call TRBJ2-5; D is possibly TRBD2 (5 bases). V lost 8 bases and J lost 2, with 18 bases in between. The CDR3 sequence is 15 residues long. CDR1 and CDR2 from the germline V gene are MNHNY and SVGAGI (reference sequence). CDR3 region: CASRKRTSGQETQYF. CDR3 sequence (DNA): TGTGCCAGCCGGAAAAGGACCAGCGGACAAGAGACCCAGTACTTC.

CDR3 DNA: TGCAGATTTGGGACGGGGGCCGGAAACACAGATACGCAGTATTTT. Protein: CRFGTGAGNTDTQYF. The chain recombines TRBV20-1 with TRBJ2-3; D tentatively reads TRBD1 or TRBD2 (6 bases each). The CDR3 consists of 15 residues. Germline V gene sequence: CDR1 DFQATT, CDR2 SNEGSKA (reference sequence).

This clonotype was picked up many times. The chain is built from TRBV5-1 and TRBJ2-5; no firm D call. Germline assignment: CDR1 SGHRS and CDR2 YFSETQ. The V end lost 0 bases, the J end lost 2 bases, and 5 bases lay between the germline ends. The CDR3 loop spans 13 amino acids. The CDR3 protein is CASSLGDQETQYF. The CDR3, as DNA: TGCGCCAGCAGCTTGGGAGATCAAGAGACCCAGTACTTC.

Comments on this clonotype: A junction end diverges from the germline sequence, so it may reflect a read error. This sequence joins TRBV6-5 and TRBJ1-1; 8 bases line up with TRBD1. The CDR3 has 17 amino acids. Germline loops: CDR1 MNHEY, CDR2 SVGAGI. The CDR3 loop reads CASSFKPPGQVNTVAFF. CDR3 bases: TGTGCCAGCAGTTTCAAGCCCCCGGGACAGGTGAACACTGTAGCTTTCTTT.

This clonotype was seen a few times. This may arise from a read error, as a much more abundant clone is one base away. The chain couples TRBV12-3 or TRBV12-4 to TRBJ1-6, with D unclear. CDR3 length: 12 residues. The CDR3: CASSFWNSPLRF. In nucleotides, the CDR3 is TGTGCCAGCAGTTTTTGGAATTCACCCCTCCGCTTT.

This clonotype came up many times. This chain links TRBV4-1 with TRBJ1-5, with 8 positions matching TRBD1. Germline CDR1 reads MGHRA; CDR2 reads YSYEKL. CDR3 size: 19 residues. The V segment lost 2 bases and the J segment 4 bases; nucleotides outside the gene matches: 16. This chain's CDR3 is CASSQYNVLRTGPNQPQHF. Here the CDR3 DNA reads TGCGCCAGCAGCCAATATAACGTTCTGAGGACAGGGCCGAATCAGCCCCAGCATTTT.

This clonotype was seen a handful of times. One junction end does not reproduce the germline sequence, and a read error may be involved. Here the CDR3 DNA reads TGCGCCTGCAGCTTATGGAGGTCGGAGACCCAGTACTTC. It yields the protein CACSLWRSETQYF. The chain employs TRBV11-2 and TRBJ2-5, with D possibly matching TRBD2 (5 bases). This CDR3 region has 13 residues. In germline, CDR1 is SGHAT, CDR2 FQNNGV.

Notes on this clonotype: This likely comes from a read error, as the CDR3 has no conserved phenylalanine or tryptophan at its end. This chain connects TRBV29-1 to TRBJ2-3; D is possibly TRBD1 (6 bases). The CDR3 spans 13 residues. CDR1 and CDR2 from the germline V gene are SQVTM and ANQGSEA. The CDR3 DNA reads TGCAGCGTTGGTTGGGGGCGCACATATACGCAGTATCTT. It codes for CSVGWGRTYTQYL.

In regard to this clonotype: A much larger clonotype is one base distant, so this may be a read error. The CDR3 does not close with the conserved phenylalanine or tryptophan, likely indicating a read error. This chain joins TRBV30 and TRBJ2-7, with 11 bases lining up with TRBD2. V was pared by 2 bases and J by 3 bases, with 3 bases of the junction left unmatched. Germline CDR1 and CDR2: GTSNPN and SVGIG (reference sequence). This CDR3 spans 14 amino acids. In DNA form, the CDR3 reads TGTGCCTGGAGTCGGGGGACTAGCGGCTACGAGCAGTACTCC. It encodes CAWSRGTSGYEQYS.

As concerns this clonotype: Its ends do not fully match the called genes, so a read error is possible. The V call is TRBV12-3 or TRBV12-4, the J call TRBJ2-5, with D unclear. CDR3 size: 13 residues. CDR3 DNA sequence: TGTGCCAGCAGGCACGATACACAAGAGACTCAGTACTTC. Protein: CASRHDTQETQYF.